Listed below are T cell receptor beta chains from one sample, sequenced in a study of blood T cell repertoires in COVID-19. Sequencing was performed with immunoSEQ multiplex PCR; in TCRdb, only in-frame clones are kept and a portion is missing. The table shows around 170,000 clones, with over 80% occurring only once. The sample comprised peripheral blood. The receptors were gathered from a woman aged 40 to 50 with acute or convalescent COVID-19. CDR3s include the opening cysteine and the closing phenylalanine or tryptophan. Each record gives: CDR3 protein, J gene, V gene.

cdr3_aa: CASSIGISGKLFF; j_call: TRBJ1-4; v_call: TRBV19
cdr3_aa: CASSGGSNQPQHF; j_call: TRBJ1-5; v_call: TRBV12-3/TRBV12-4
cdr3_aa: CASRTRDLGSYEQYF; j_call: TRBJ2-7; v_call: TRBV27
cdr3_aa: CASTRGRDSNTGELFF; j_call: TRBJ2-2; v_call: TRBV19
cdr3_aa: CASSIEGVGGKLFF; j_call: TRBJ1-4; v_call: TRBV5-1
cdr3_aa: CASTQGLGRGTEAFF; j_call: TRBJ1-1; v_call: TRBV6-5
cdr3_aa: CAWRAGSGGINEQFF; j_call: TRBJ2-1; v_call: TRBV30
cdr3_aa: CARSFGERSYQETQYF; j_call: TRBJ2-5; v_call: TRBV5-3
cdr3_aa: CASSPRTGMETQYF; j_call: TRBJ2-5; v_call: TRBV9
cdr3_aa: CASSQLGSPGSEAFF; j_call: TRBJ1-1; v_call: TRBV3-1/TRBV3-2
cdr3_aa: CASSPDRVYNEQFF; j_call: TRBJ2-1; v_call: TRBV5-4
cdr3_aa: CASSERDGRGKLFF; j_call: TRBJ1-4; v_call: TRBV6-1
cdr3_aa: CASSLRDRYSEAFF; j_call: TRBJ1-1; v_call: TRBV28
cdr3_aa: CASSEKQGPLTEAFF; j_call: TRBJ1-1; v_call: TRBV27
cdr3_aa: CASSLARGETVPLNYGYTF; j_call: TRBJ1-2; v_call: TRBV7-9
cdr3_aa: CASSFLAGGKDTQYF; j_call: TRBJ2-3; v_call: TRBV27
cdr3_aa: CASSRTGNYGYTF; j_call: TRBJ1-2; v_call: TRBV27
cdr3_aa: CASSELAGSYNEQFF; j_call: TRBJ2-1; v_call: TRBV6-1
cdr3_aa: CASSLVASGDKNIQYF; j_call: TRBJ2-4; v_call: TRBV5-6
cdr3_aa: CASSPQGGDEQYF; j_call: TRBJ2-7; v_call: TRBV27
cdr3_aa: CASWNGQGDEQYF; j_call: TRBJ2-7; v_call: TRBV7-9
cdr3_aa: CASGKRELGYNEQFF; j_call: TRBJ2-1; v_call: TRBV6-5
cdr3_aa: CASRPGLNYGYTF; j_call: TRBJ1-2; v_call: TRBV12-3/TRBV12-4
cdr3_aa: CASSQDLLAGGLESRYNEQFF; j_call: TRBJ2-1; v_call: TRBV3-1/TRBV3-2
cdr3_aa: CASSIDFPYGYTF; j_call: TRBJ1-2; v_call: TRBV19
cdr3_aa: CASSYDRAYEQYF; j_call: TRBJ2-7; v_call: TRBV6-5
cdr3_aa: CASRSTGRTGQPQHF; j_call: TRBJ1-5; v_call: TRBV5-8
cdr3_aa: CASSPGRDTQYF; j_call: TRBJ2-3; v_call: TRBV7-9
cdr3_aa: CASSRQATDTQYF; j_call: TRBJ2-3; v_call: TRBV6-5
cdr3_aa: CASSVTSSNEQFF; j_call: TRBJ2-1; v_call: TRBV11-3
cdr3_aa: CASGQGIYEQYF; j_call: TRBJ2-7; v_call: TRBV19
cdr3_aa: CASSQEVAGGFSGANVLTF; j_call: TRBJ2-6; v_call: TRBV3-1/TRBV3-2
cdr3_aa: CASSFMDGELGNEQFF; j_call: TRBJ2-1; v_call: TRBV5-1
cdr3_aa: CASSQTDNEQFF; j_call: TRBJ2-1; v_call: TRBV3-1/TRBV3-2
cdr3_aa: CASRPTGGGYEQYF; j_call: TRBJ2-7; v_call: TRBV28
cdr3_aa: CASSFMEGQVKKSPLHF; j_call: TRBJ1-6; v_call: TRBV7-7
cdr3_aa: CASSLGHSNQPQHF; j_call: TRBJ1-5; v_call: TRBV28
cdr3_aa: CASSLGSSYEQYF; j_call: TRBJ2-7; v_call: TRBV5-1
cdr3_aa: CASSSTGYYDEQYF; j_call: TRBJ2-7; v_call: TRBV27
cdr3_aa: CASSFTLTQETQYF; j_call: TRBJ2-5; v_call: TRBV7-2
cdr3_aa: CASSPEQLVLTF; j_call: TRBJ2-6; v_call: TRBV11-2
cdr3_aa: CASSPAGEETQYF; j_call: TRBJ2-5; v_call: TRBV18
cdr3_aa: CASSYAGEQPQHF; j_call: TRBJ1-5; v_call: TRBV7-8
cdr3_aa: CASSYRPYGYNEQFF; j_call: TRBJ2-1; v_call: TRBV6-5
cdr3_aa: CASSLGGEKLFF; j_call: TRBJ1-4; v_call: TRBV5-1